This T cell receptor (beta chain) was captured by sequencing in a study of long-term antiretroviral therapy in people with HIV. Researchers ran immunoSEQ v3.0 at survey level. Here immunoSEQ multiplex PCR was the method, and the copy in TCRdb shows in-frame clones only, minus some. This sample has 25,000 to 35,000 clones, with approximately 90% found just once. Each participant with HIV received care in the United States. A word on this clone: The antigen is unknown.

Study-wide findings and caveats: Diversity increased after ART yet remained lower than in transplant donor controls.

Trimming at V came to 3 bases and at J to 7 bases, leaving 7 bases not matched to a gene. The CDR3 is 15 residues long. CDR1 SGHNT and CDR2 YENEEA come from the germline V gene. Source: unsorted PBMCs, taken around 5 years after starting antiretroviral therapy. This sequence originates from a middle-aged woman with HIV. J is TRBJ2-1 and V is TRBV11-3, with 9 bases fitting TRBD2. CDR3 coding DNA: TGTGCCAGCAGCTTGCGGGAGGGCTTCCCGAATGAGCAGTTCTTC. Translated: CASSLREGFPNEQFF.